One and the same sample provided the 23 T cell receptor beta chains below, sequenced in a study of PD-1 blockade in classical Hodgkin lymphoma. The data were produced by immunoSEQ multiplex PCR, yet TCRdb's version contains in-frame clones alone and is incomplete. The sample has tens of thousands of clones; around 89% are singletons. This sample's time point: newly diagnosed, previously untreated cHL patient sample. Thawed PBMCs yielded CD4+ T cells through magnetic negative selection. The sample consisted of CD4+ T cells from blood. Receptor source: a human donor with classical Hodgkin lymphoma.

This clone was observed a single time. CDR3 residues: CASSIGAIEQQYF. The CDR3 nucleotides read TGTGCCAGTAGTATTGGGGCGATCGAGCAGCAGTACTTC. The rearrangement uses TRBV19 and TRBJ2-7, with D perhaps TRBD1 (5 bases). V was trimmed by 3 bases and J by 8 bases, leaving 14 bases between them. Germline assignment: CDR1 LNHDA and CDR2 SQIVND (reference sequence). The CDR3 has 13 amino acids.

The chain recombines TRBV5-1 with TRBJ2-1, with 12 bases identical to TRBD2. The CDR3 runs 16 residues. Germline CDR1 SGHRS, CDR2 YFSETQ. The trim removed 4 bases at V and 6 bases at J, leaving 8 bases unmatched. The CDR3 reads CASSPPTSGSSNEQFF. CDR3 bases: TGCGCCAGCAGCCCACCGACTAGCGGGAGTAGCAATGAGCAGTTCTTC.

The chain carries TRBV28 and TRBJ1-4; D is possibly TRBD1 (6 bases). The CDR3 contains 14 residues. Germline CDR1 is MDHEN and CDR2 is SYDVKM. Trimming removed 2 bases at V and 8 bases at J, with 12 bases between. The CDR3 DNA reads TGTGCCAGCAGTTTAGAACAGGGTATCGAAAAACTGTTTTTT. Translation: CASSLEQGIEKLFF.

The CDR3 protein is CSVGAGWAMGDTQYF. CDR3 DNA sequence: TGCAGCGTTGGGGCAGGGTGGGCCATGGGAGATACGCAGTATTTT. This chain links TRBV29-1 with TRBJ2-3; TRBD1 might be the D (5 bases). CDR3 length: 15 amino acids. Germline V gene sequence: CDR1 SQVTM, CDR2 ANQGSEA. V lost 4 bases and J 5 bases, leaving 19 bases between the germline ends.

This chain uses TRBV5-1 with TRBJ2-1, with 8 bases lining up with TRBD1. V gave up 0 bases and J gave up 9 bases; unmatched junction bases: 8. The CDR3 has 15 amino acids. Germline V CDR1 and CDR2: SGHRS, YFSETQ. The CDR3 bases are TGCGCCAGCAGCTTGGGTGGGACAGGAGGCGCTGAGCAGTTCTTC. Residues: CASSLGGTGGAEQFF.

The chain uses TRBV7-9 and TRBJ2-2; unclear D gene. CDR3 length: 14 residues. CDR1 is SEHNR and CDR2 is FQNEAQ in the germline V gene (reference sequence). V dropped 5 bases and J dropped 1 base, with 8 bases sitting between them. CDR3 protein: CASSATGNTGELFF. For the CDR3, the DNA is TGTGCCAGCAGCGCGACGGGGAACACCGGGGAGCTGTTTTTT.

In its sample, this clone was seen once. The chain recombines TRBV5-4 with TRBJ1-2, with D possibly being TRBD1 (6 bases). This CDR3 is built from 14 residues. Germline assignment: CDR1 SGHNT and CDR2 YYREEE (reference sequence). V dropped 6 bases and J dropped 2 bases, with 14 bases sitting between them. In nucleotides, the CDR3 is TGTGCCAGCACCTTAACACAGGGAAACTATGGCTACACCTTC. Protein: CASTLTQGNYGYTF.

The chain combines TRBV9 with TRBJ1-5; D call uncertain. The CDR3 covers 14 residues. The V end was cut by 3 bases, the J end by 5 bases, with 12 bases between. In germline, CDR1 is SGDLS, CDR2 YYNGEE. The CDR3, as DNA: TGTGCCAGCAGCGCGGACGCAAAACATCAGCCCCAGCATTTT. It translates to CASSADAKHQPQHF.

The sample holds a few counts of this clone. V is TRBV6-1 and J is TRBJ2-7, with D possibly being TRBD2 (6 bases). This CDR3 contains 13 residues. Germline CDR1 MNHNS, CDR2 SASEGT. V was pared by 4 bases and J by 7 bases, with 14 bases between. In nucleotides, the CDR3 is TGTGCCAGCAGTGCGGGACCCGGGGGAGAGCAGTACGTC. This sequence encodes CASSAGPGGEQYV.

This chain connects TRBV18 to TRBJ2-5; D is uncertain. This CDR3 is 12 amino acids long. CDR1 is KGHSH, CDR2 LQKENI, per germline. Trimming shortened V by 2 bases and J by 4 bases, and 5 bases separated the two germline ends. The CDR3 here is CASSPSRETQYF. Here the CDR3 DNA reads TGTGCCAGCTCACCAAGTAGAGAGACCCAGTACTTC.

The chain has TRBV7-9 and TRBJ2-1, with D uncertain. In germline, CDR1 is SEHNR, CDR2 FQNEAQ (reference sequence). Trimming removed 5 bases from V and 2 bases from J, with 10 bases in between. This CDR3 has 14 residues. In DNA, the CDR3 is TGTGCCAGCAGCCCAAGGGTGGCCTACAATGAGCAGTTCTTC. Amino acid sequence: CASSPRVAYNEQFF.

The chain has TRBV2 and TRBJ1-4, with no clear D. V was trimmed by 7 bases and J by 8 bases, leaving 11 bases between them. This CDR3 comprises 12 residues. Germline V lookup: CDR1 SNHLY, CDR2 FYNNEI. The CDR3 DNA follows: TGTGCCAGCAACTTCCTGGGGGAAAAACTGTTTTTT. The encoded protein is CASNFLGEKLFF. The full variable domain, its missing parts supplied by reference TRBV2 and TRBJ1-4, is EPEVTQTPSHQVTQMGQEVILRCVPISNHLYFYWYRQILGQKVEFLVSFYNNEISEKSEIFDDQFSVERPDGSNFTLKIRSTKLEDSAMYFCASNFLGEKLFFGSGTQLSVL.

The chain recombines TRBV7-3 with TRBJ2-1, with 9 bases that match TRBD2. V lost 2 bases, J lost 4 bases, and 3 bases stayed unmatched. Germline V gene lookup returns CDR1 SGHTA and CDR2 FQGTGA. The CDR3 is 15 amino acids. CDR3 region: CASSLGLAGYNEQFF. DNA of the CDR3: TGTGCCAGCAGCTTAGGTCTAGCGGGATACAATGAGCAGTTCTTC.

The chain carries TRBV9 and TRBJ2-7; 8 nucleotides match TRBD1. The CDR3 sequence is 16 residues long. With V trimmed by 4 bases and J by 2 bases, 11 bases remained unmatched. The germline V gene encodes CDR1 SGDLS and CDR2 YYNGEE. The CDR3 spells CASSPQEGTGPYEQYF. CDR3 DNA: TGTGCCAGCAGCCCCCAGGAAGGGACAGGTCCCTACGAGCAGTACTTC.

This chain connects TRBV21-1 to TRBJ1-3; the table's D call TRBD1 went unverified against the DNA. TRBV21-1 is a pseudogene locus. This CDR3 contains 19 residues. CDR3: CASSKARGGQGRHGNTIYF. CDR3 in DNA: TGTGCCAGCAGCAAAGCGCGTGGGGGACAGGGACGGCACGGAAACACCATATATTTT.

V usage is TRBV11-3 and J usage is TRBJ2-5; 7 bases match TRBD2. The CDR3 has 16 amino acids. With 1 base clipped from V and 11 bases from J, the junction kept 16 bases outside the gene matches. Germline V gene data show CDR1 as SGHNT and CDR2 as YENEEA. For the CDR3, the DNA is TGTGCCAGCAGCTTAGGGCCCAAATTAGCGGGCAGTTTGCAGTACTTC. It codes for CASSLGPKLAGSLQYF.

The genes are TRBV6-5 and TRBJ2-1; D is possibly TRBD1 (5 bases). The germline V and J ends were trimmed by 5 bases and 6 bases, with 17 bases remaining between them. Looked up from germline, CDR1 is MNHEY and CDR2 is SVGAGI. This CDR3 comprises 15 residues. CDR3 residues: CASSTVLTGANEQFF. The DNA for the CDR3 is TGTGCCAGCAGTACCGTTTTAACAGGAGCCAATGAGCAGTTCTTC.

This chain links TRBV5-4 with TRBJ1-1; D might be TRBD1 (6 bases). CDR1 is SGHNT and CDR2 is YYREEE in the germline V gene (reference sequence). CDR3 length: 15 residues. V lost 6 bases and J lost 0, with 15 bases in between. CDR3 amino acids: CASTTGRGMNTEAFF. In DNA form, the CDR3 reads TGTGCCAGCACCACAGGGAGGGGAATGAACACTGAAGCTTTCTTT.

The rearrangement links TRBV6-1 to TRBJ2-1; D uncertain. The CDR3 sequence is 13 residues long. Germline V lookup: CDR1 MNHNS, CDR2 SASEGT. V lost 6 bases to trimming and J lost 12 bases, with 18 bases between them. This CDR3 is CASSSEVSLWQFF. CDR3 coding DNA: TGTGCCAGCAGCTCCGAGGTCTCCTTGTGGCAGTTCTTC.

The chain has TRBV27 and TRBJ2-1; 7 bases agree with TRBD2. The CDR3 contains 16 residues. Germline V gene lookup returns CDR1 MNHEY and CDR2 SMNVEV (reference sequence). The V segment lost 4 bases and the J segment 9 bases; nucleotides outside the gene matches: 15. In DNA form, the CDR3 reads TGTGCCAGCAGTTCCTTAGGTGGGGGGAGGGAGGGTGAGCAGTTCTTC. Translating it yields CASSSLGGGREGEQFF.

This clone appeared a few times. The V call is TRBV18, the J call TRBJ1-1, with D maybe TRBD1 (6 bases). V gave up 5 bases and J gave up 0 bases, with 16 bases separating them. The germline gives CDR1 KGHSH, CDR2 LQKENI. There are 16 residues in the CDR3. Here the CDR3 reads CASSTRSRGLNTEAFF. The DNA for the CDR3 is TGTGCCAGCTCAACTCGATCAAGGGGGTTGAACACTGAAGCTTTCTTT.

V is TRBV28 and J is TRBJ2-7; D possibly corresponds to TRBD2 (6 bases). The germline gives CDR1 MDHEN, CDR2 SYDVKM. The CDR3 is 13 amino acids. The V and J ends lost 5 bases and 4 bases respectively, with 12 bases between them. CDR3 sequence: CASSPREDYEQYF. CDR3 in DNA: TGTGCCAGCAGTCCAAGGGAGGATTACGAGCAGTACTTC.

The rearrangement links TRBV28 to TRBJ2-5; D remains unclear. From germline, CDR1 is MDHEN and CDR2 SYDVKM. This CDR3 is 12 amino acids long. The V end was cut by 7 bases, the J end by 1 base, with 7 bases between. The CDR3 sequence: CASNRIQETQYF. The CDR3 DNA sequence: TGTGCCAGCAATCGTATCCAAGAGACCCAGTACTTC.